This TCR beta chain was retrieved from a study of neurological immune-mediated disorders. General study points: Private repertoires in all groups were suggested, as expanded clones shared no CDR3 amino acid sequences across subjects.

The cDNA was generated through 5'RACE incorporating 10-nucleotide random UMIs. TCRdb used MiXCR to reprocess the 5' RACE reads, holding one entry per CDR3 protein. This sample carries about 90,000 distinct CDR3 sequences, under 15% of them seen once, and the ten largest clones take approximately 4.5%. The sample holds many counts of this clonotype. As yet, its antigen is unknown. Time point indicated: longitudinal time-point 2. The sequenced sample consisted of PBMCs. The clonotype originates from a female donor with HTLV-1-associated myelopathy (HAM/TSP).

The CDR3 here is CASSFGTGDTEAFF. The CDR3 region has the DNA TGCGCCAGCAGCTTCGGCACCGGGGACACTGAAGCTTTCTTT. This chain connects TRBV5-1 to TRBJ1-1; D not certain. The CDR3 spans 14 residues. V was trimmed by 2 bases and J by 3 bases, leaving 11 bases between them. CDR1 is SGHRS and CDR2 is YFSETQ in the germline V gene.